This T cell receptor (beta chain) is from a study of T cell changes during pregnancy in multiple sclerosis (dated by TCRdb to the late 2010s). About the full investigation: In women with multiple sclerosis, the researchers looked at how the T cell repertoire shifted as pregnancy progressed.

The library was prepared using the immunoSEQ multiplex PCR assay. The source is immuneACCESS, and TCRdb retained only in-frame sequences with V and J called. Part of the clones is not carried over; for the studies checked, unresolved V genes explain less than half of this, and the remainder is unexplained. A total of approximately 72,000 clones appear in this sample, roughly nine tenths of them only once. The ten largest account for 1.5% to 2% of the sample. As regards this clone: Its antigen is unknown. No qualities accompany the bases; no much larger clone lies one base away.

According to the germline V gene (reference sequence), CDR1 reads SEHNR and CDR2 reads FQNEAQ. V ends up 7 bases short and J 0 bases short, with an unmatched junction base count of 2. The CDR3 covers 13 residues, taking in both the cysteine and the phenylalanine. The DNA shown is the 39-base CDR3, in frame from base 1. This chain joins TRBV7-9 to TRBJ2-7; 8 central bases correspond to TRBD1. The sequences come from peripheral blood, collected in the first trimester of pregnancy. The sequence was collected from a female donor in good health, enrolled as a control in a pregnancy study. In nucleotide form, the sequence is TGTGCCAGCACAGGGGGCAACTCCTACGAGCAGTACTTC. This translates into CASTGGNSYEQYF.